This TCR beta chain derives from a study of T cells after yellow fever vaccination. Findings and caveats of the study: Clones from primary vaccination mostly reappeared after the booster (less than 98% CD4, approximately 88% CD8). High-abundance clonotypes from the bulk population could contaminate FACS-sorted repertoires. It was a weaker secondary response, yet one that peaked faster, at day 5 versus 15.

This clonotype was counted between two and nine times. Its antigen is currently unknown. Making TCR cDNA involved 5'RACE template switching, which added UMIs and a universal primer site. One entry per CDR3 protein, called by TCRdb with MiXCR from the 5' RACE reads. The sample holds a few hundred thousand distinct CDR3 sequences, approximately 19% seen once. This CDR3 is built from 16 residues. Per germline, CDR1 DFQATT and CDR2 SNEGSKA (reference sequence). The V segment lost 1 base and the J segment 3 bases; nucleotides outside the gene matches: 6. The source is a man aged 18 to 30 who received the YFV17D yellow fever vaccine. The gene calls are TRBV20-1 and TRBJ2-2; 9 bases map to TRBD2. Material: PBMCs, obtained before the yellow fever booster vaccination. In DNA form, the CDR3 reads TGCAGTGCTAGAGGGCGAGCGGGGGGTGACACCGGGGAGCTGTTTTTT. Its protein is CSARGRAGGDTGELFF.